The 29 T cell receptor beta chains below come from one sample, sequenced in a study of blood T cell repertoires in COVID-19. Libraries were prepared by immunoSEQ multiplex PCR; TCRdb keeps only in-frame clonotypes and omits some of them. The sample lists around 180,000 clones; about 85% were seen once. Sequencing used peripheral blood. These receptors came from a man in his 70s with active or convalescent COVID-19.

The chain recombines TRBV3-1 (or the pseudogene TRBV3-2) with TRBJ2-3; D possibly corresponds to TRBD1 (6 bases). The CDR3 is 12 residues long. From germline, CDR1 is LGHDT and CDR2 YNNKEL (reference sequence). The ends were cut back, 3 bases at V and 14 bases at J, with 15 bases in the middle. The CDR3 loop reads CASSQGNLQGYF. CDR3 nucleotide sequence: TGTGCCAGCAGCCAGGGAAACTTACAGGGGTATTTT.

This clone was detected only once. This chain uses TRBV5-4 with TRBJ2-1; 7 positions agree with TRBD2. V shed 4 bases and J 0 bases; nucleotides not matched to a gene: 7. Germline lookup yields CDR1 SGHNT and CDR2 YYREEE (reference sequence). The CDR3 covers 16 residues. This chain's CDR3 is CASSASGAASYNEQFF. In DNA, the CDR3 is TGTGCCAGCAGCGCCAGCGGGGCTGCCTCCTACAATGAGCAGTTCTTC.

The V and J genes are TRBV6-5 and TRBJ1-1; the match to TRBD1 covers 7 bases. V lost 8 bases and J lost 0; bases outside the gene matches: 0. Germline lookup yields CDR1 MNHEY and CDR2 SVGAGI. The CDR3 extends over 12 amino acids. The CDR3 here is CASGTVNTEAFF. Written as DNA, the CDR3 is TGTGCCAGCGGGACAGTGAACACTGAAGCTTTCTTT.

The chain couples TRBV30 to TRBJ1-5; D is undetermined. The germline gives CDR1 GTSNPN, CDR2 SVGIG (reference sequence). The CDR3 totals 13 residues. Trimming stripped 0 bases from V and 4 bases from J, with 7 bases between. The CDR3: CAWSVLRNQPQHF. CDR3 nucleotides: TGTGCCTGGAGTGTACTACGAAATCAGCCCCAGCATTTT. The entire variable domain, with the rest obtained from reference TRBV30 and TRBJ1-5, is as follows: SQTIHQWPATLVQPVGSPLSLECTVEGTSNPNLYWYRQAAGRGLQLLFYSVGIGQISSEVPQNLSASRPQDRQFILSSKKLLLSDSGFYLCAWSVLRNQPQHFGDGTRLSIL.

This chain connects TRBV18 to TRBJ1-6, with a possible D match to TRBD1 (6 bases). Trimming cost V 3 bases and J 7 bases, with 13 bases left between them. CDR3 length: 15 amino acids. Germline loops: CDR1 KGHSH, CDR2 LQKENI. CDR3 protein: CASSPGQGRNSPLHF. The CDR3 region has the DNA TGTGCCAGCTCACCGGGGCAGGGGCGGAATTCACCCCTCCACTTT.

The chain couples TRBV5-5 to TRBJ1-1; 8 bases fit TRBD1. The V gene end was trimmed by 1 base and the J gene end by 0 bases; junction bases not matched to a gene: 8. This CDR3 is built from 17 residues. The germline CDR1 and CDR2 sequences are SGHKS and YYEKEE (reference sequence). The CDR3: CASSLWDRRPMNTEAFF. CDR3 DNA: TGTGCCAGCAGCTTGTGGGACAGGAGACCTATGAACACTGAAGCTTTCTTT.

The chain links TRBV20-1 to TRBJ2-7; no firm D call. The CDR3 sequence is 10 residues long. The germline gives CDR1 DFQATT, CDR2 SNEGSKA (reference sequence). Trimming shortened V by 3 bases and J by 3 bases, and 3 bases separated the two germline ends. This CDR3 is CSARYYEQYF. CDR3 nucleotide sequence: TGCAGTGCTAGGTACTACGAGCAGTACTTC.

In DNA, the CDR3 is TGTGCCAGCAGTTACTCGAGGGGCGGGACTAGGATTCAGTACTTC. Translation: CASSYSRGGTRIQYF. The chain joins TRBV6-2 or TRBV6-3 to TRBJ2-4, with TRBD2 identical over 8 bases. V was pared by 0 bases and J by 10 bases, with 8 bases of the junction left unmatched. CDR3 length: 15 residues. CDR1 is MNHEY and CDR2 is SVGEGT in the germline V gene.

In its sample, this clone was seen once. The V call is TRBV30, the J call TRBJ1-3; D call uncertain. This CDR3 region has 14 residues. CDR1 GTSNPN and CDR2 SVGIG come from the germline V gene (reference sequence). V lost 5 bases to trimming and J lost 0 bases, with 11 bases between them. The CDR3 reads CAWAEEYSGNTIYF. The CDR3 region has the DNA TGTGCCTGGGCCGAGGAATACTCTGGAAACACCATATATTTT.

This chain links TRBV9 with TRBJ2-5, with 7 nucleotides matching TRBD1. V lost 0 bases and J lost 3; bases outside the gene matches: 5. There are 15 residues in the CDR3. The germline V gene encodes CDR1 SGDLS and CDR2 YYNGEE. The CDR3 DNA sequence: TGTGCCAGCAGCGTAGGGGCCGGGACAGAAGAGACCCAGTACTTC. It is translated as CASSVGAGTEETQYF.

This clone was recorded a few times. This chain joins TRBV6-2 or TRBV6-3 and TRBJ2-7; 7 positions match TRBD1. The CDR3 has 13 amino acids. The junction had 6 bases not matched to a gene; V was cut back by 6 bases and J by 4 bases. Germline V gene lookup returns CDR1 MNHEY and CDR2 SVGEGT. DNA for the CDR3: TGTGCCAGCAGCCTGGACAGGAGGTACGAGCAGTACTTC. This sequence encodes CASSLDRRYEQYF.

The V and J genes are TRBV6-2 or TRBV6-3 and TRBJ2-1, with TRBD2 identical over 9 bases. V lost 2 bases and J lost 5; bases outside the gene matches: 7. This CDR3 is built from 16 residues. Per the germline V gene, CDR1 is MNHEY and CDR2 is SVGEGT. The CDR3 here is CASSYPGLALDNEQFF. CDR3 in DNA: TGTGCCAGCAGTTACCCCGGACTAGCGTTGGACAATGAGCAGTTCTTC.

The J gene is TRBJ1-5, the V gene TRBV19; a weak D match, TRBD1 (5 bases). Germline assignment: CDR1 LNHDA and CDR2 SQIVND (reference sequence). V lost 1 base and J lost 9, with 7 bases in between. This CDR3 region has 12 residues. In nucleotides, the CDR3 is TGTGCCAGTAGTATAGTAGACAGGCCCCAGCATTTT. It encodes CASSIVDRPQHF.

The chain links TRBV7-9 to TRBJ2-3; D perhaps matches TRBD2 (5 bases). The length of the CDR3 is 15 residues. Germline V CDR1 and CDR2: SEHNR, FQNEAQ (reference sequence). Trimming took 6 bases from V and 2 from J, leaving 15 bases between them. The CDR3 loop is CASRRQLVPTDTQYF. The CDR3 DNA sequence: TGTGCCAGCAGACGCCAACTAGTCCCCACAGATACGCAGTATTTT.

The J gene is TRBJ2-1, the V gene TRBV10-3; the D is unclear. The V and J ends lost 6 bases and 4 bases respectively, with 13 bases between them. The V gene's germline CDR1 is ENHRY and CDR2 SYGVKD. CDR3 length: 14 amino acids. The CDR3 nucleotides read TGTGCCATCAGCCACCCGACACAGTACAATGAGCAGTTCTTC. It yields the protein CAISHPTQYNEQFF.

The chain is built from TRBV6-5 and TRBJ2-7; 8 bases map to TRBD1. The CDR3 totals 14 residues. The ends lost 6 bases at V and 3 bases at J; junction bases unmatched: 7. Germline lookup yields CDR1 MNHEY and CDR2 SVGAGI. The CDR3 loop reads CASSPQTGVYEQYF. Here the CDR3 DNA reads TGTGCCAGCAGCCCCCAGACAGGGGTCTACGAGCAGTACTTC.

The chain employs TRBV3-1 (or the pseudogene TRBV3-2) and TRBJ2-7; TRBD2 agrees at 7 bases. The germline gives CDR1 LGHDT, CDR2 YNNKEL (reference sequence). CDR3 length: 23 amino acids. J lost 4 bases, V lost 0 bases, and 30 bases had no gene match. This CDR3 is CASSQETGSVYPSKLVGGYEQYF. Here the CDR3 DNA reads TGTGCCAGCAGCCAAGAGACCGGTAGTGTCTATCCCAGTAAATTGGTGGGAGGGTACGAGCAGTACTTC.

This chain joins TRBV10-3 and TRBJ2-1, with a weak D call TRBD2 (6 bases). Germline CDR1 reads ENHRY; CDR2 reads SYGVKD. The CDR3 runs 14 residues. Trimming stripped 10 bases from V and 3 bases from J, with 16 bases between. CDR3 DNA: TGTGCCACGCGCGGGGATCCGGACTACAATGAGCAGTTCTTC. Its translation is CATRGDPDYNEQFF.

This sequence joins TRBV27 and TRBJ1-4; D perhaps matches TRBD1 (6 bases). This CDR3 contains 20 residues. V lost 4 bases, J lost 4 bases, and 28 bases lay in between. Per germline, CDR1 MNHEY and CDR2 SMNVEV (reference sequence). The CDR3 loop reads CASSSIKQGSAWVNNEKLFF. In nucleotides, the CDR3 is TGTGCCAGCAGTTCAATCAAGCAGGGGTCCGCGTGGGTGAATAATGAAAAACTGTTTTTT.

V is TRBV15 and J is TRBJ2-3, with 13 nucleotides matching TRBD2. V lost 0 bases and J lost 4; bases outside the gene matches: 13. The CDR3 covers 20 residues. CDR1 LNHNV and CDR2 YYDKDF come from the germline V gene (reference sequence). The CDR3 coding sequence is TGTGCCACCAGCAGAGAAATCGGGACTAGCGGGATGGGCTGGGCAGATACGCAGTATTTT. Amino acids: CATSREIGTSGMGWADTQYF.

V usage is TRBV14 and J usage is TRBJ2-1; the match to TRBD1 covers 7 bases. The germline CDR1 and CDR2 sequences are SGHDN and FVKESK. CDR3 length equals 15 residues. V lost 3 bases and J lost 9; bases outside the gene matches: 11. The CDR3 loop reads CASSQLGTAQSEQFF. The CDR3 DNA follows: TGTGCCAGCAGCCAGCTCGGGACAGCTCAGAGTGAGCAGTTCTTC.

The J gene is TRBJ1-3, the V gene TRBV11-2, with D possibly TRBD1 on 6 matching bases. The CDR3 totals 16 residues. Germline CDR1 reads SGHAT; CDR2 reads FQNNGV. The V end lost 1 base, the J end lost 4 bases, and 14 bases lay between the germline ends. CDR3 sequence: CASSLARTASGNTIYF. In nucleotides, the CDR3 is TGTGCCAGCAGCTTAGCCCGGACAGCGTCCGGAAACACCATATATTTT.

In regard to this clone: This specimen includes other DNA sequences encoding the same CDR3. V is TRBV30 and J is TRBJ1-5, with D perhaps matching TRBD1 (6 bases). This CDR3 contains 15 residues. V was shortened by 0 bases and J by 4 bases, with 13 bases between the two germline ends. CDR1 is GTSNPN and CDR2 is SVGIG in the germline V gene (reference sequence). CDR3 in amino acids: CAWSVRGGGNQPQHF. The CDR3 nucleotides are TGTGCCTGGAGTGTTCGCGGGGGCGGAAATCAGCCCCAGCATTTT.

The gene calls are TRBV7-9 and TRBJ2-7; the match to TRBD1 covers 7 bases. V was clipped by 5 bases and J by 1 base; unmatched bases: 8. The CDR3 is 15 residues long. Germline CDR1 and CDR2: SEHNR and FQNEAQ (reference sequence). CDR3 nucleotides: TGTGCCAGCAGCCCGGAATCGGACAGGTCCTACGAGCAGTACTTC. Translation gives CASSPESDRSYEQYF. Drawing the rest from reference TRBV7-9 and TRBJ2-7, the complete variable domain is DTGVSQNPRHKITKRGQNVTFRCDPISEHNRLYWYRQTLGQGPEFLTYFQNEAQLEKSRLLSDRFSAERPKGSFSTLEIQRTEQGDSAMYLCASSPESDRSYEQYFGPGTRLTVT.

The rearrangement links TRBV6-5 to TRBJ1-3; 11 nucleotides align to TRBD1. This CDR3 contains 15 residues. J was trimmed by 4 bases and V by 5 bases; bases with no gene match: 4. In germline, CDR1 is MNHEY, CDR2 SVGAGI. The chain's CDR3 is CASSPGQGAGNTIYF. Here the CDR3 DNA reads TGTGCCAGCAGTCCAGGACAGGGGGCGGGAAACACCATATATTTT.

The chain links TRBV3-1 (or the pseudogene TRBV3-2) to TRBJ1-2; the D gene is possibly TRBD1 (6 bases). The CDR3 is 14 residues long. The V end lost 3 bases, the J end lost 2 bases, and 10 bases lay between the germline ends. CDR1 is LGHDT, CDR2 YNNKEL, per germline (reference sequence). CDR3 DNA: TGTGCCAGCAGCCACGCCGGGACAAACTATGGCTACACCTTC. This translates into CASSHAGTNYGYTF.

The rearrangement links TRBV28 to TRBJ1-4; 7 positions agree with TRBD1. The V gene end was trimmed by 8 bases and the J gene end by 7 bases; junction bases not matched to a gene: 10. Germline CDR1 and CDR2: MDHEN and SYDVKM. This CDR3 is 14 amino acids long. The CDR3 bases are TGTGCCAGCGGCTGGGGACAGCTCGCTGAAAAACTGTTTTTT. Translating gives CASGWGQLAEKLFF.

This rearrangement joins TRBV2 to TRBJ2-2, with TRBD1 matching over 9 bases. The CDR3 is 15 residues long. Germline V lookup: CDR1 SNHLY, CDR2 FYNNEI. The ends lost 1 base at V and 5 bases at J; junction bases unmatched: 2. Here the CDR3 DNA reads TGTGCCAGCAGTGAAGTGGGACAGGGAACCGGGGAGCTGTTTTTT. Protein sequence: CASSEVGQGTGELFF.

This clone appeared a single time. The chain joins TRBV7-9 to TRBJ1-3; D unclear. In germline, CDR1 is SEHNR, CDR2 FQNEAQ (reference sequence). V was pared by 10 bases and J by 4 bases, with 8 bases between. The CDR3 extends over 11 amino acids. Here the CDR3 reads CATTGGNTIYF. The CDR3 DNA reads TGTGCCACTACCGGGGGAAACACCATATATTTT. The variable domain in full, completed from reference TRBV7-9 and TRBJ1-3, reads DTGVSQNPRHKITKRGQNVTFRCDPISEHNRLYWYRQTLGQGPEFLTYFQNEAQLEKSRLLSDRFSAERPKGSFSTLEIQRTEQGDSAMYLCATTGGNTIYFGEGSWLTVV.